A selection of T cell receptor beta chains follows, all from one sample in a study of T-cell reconstitution after alpha-beta-depleted transplantation in children. MiXCR was run by TCRdb on the PCR reads, yielding one entry per CDR3 protein. Of 530,000 or so distinct CDR3 sequences listed, roughly a quarter are singletons. Sequences were derived from PBMCs, sampled before TCRalphabeta/CD19-depleted stem cell transplant. The receptor source for this set is a boy under two years old with Wiskott-Aldrich syndrome, due to receive a stem cell transplant. Both conserved end residues are part of each CDR3. D genes are given only for firm matches. Not every row has a clone size; where given, it reads once, few, many or a size class.

clone size: -; D gene: -; J gene: TRBJ2-3; V gene: TRBV7-3; CDR3 length: 16; CDR3 DNA: TGTGCCAGCAGCTTAATGCGGGGGCCTAGCACAGATACGCAGTATTTT; CDR3 protein: CASSLMRGPSTDTQYF
clone size: -; D gene: TRBD1; J gene: TRBJ2-7; V gene: TRBV27; CDR3 length: 16; CDR3 DNA: TGTGCCAGCAGTGCTAGGGGGACAGGGCCTCTCCACGAGCAGTACTTC; CDR3 protein: CASSARGTGPLHEQYF
clone size: -; D gene: -; J gene: TRBJ1-1; V gene: TRBV28; CDR3 length: 14; CDR3 DNA: TGTGCCAGCAGTTTACCGGGGGCGCGCACTGAAGCTTTCTTT; CDR3 protein: CASSLPGARTEAFF
clone size: -; D gene: -; J gene: TRBJ2-5; V gene: TRBV10-3; CDR3 length: 12; CDR3 DNA: TGTGCCACTCACAGCGATAAAGAGACCCAGTACTTC; CDR3 protein: CATHSDKETQYF
clone size: many; D gene: -; J gene: TRBJ1-2; V gene: TRBV27; CDR3 length: 15; CDR3 DNA: TGTGCCAGCAGTCACCATGACGGCAGGGGTGGTGGCTACACCTTC; CDR3 protein: CASSHHDGRGGGYTF
clone size: few; D gene: TRBD2; J gene: TRBJ2-5; V gene: TRBV24-1; CDR3 length: 16; CDR3 DNA: TGTGCCACCAGTGATTTCACTAGCGGGAGCTTCGAGACCCAGTACTTC; CDR3 protein: CATSDFTSGSFETQYF
clone size: -; D gene: -; J gene: TRBJ2-7; V gene: TRBV20-1; CDR3 length: 12; CDR3 DNA: TGCAGTGCTAGTGAGGTGGCCTACGAGCAGTACTTC; CDR3 protein: CSASEVAYEQYF
clone size: -; D gene: TRBD2; J gene: TRBJ2-1; V gene: TRBV20-1; CDR3 length: 16; CDR3 DNA: TGCAGTGCTGAACCCGGGACTAGCGGGGTTAGGGGTGAGCAGTTCTTC; CDR3 protein: CSAEPGTSGVRGEQFF
clone size: -; D gene: -; J gene: TRBJ1-1; V gene: TRBV5-1; CDR3 length: 13; CDR3 DNA: TGCGCCAGCAGCAGGGGACACTACACTGAAGCTTTCTTT; CDR3 protein: CASSRGHYTEAFF
clone size: -; D gene: TRBD1; J gene: TRBJ2-1; V gene: TRBV27; CDR3 length: 16; CDR3 DNA: TGTGCCAGCGGACCGGGACCACACAGGGGAGTCAATGAGCAGTTCTTC; CDR3 protein: CASGPGPHRGVNEQFF
clone size: few; D gene: -; J gene: TRBJ2-5; V gene: TRBV12-3/TRBV12-4; CDR3 length: 12; CDR3 DNA: TGTGCCAGCGGACTATCATGGGGGACCCAGTACTTC; CDR3 protein: CASGLSWGTQYF
clone size: few; D gene: TRBD2; J gene: TRBJ2-3; V gene: TRBV20-1; CDR3 length: 16; CDR3 DNA: TGCAGTGCTAGCAAGGGACTAGCGGGAAACACAGATACGCAGTATTTT; CDR3 protein: CSASKGLAGNTDTQYF
clone size: few; D gene: -; J gene: TRBJ2-7; V gene: TRBV7-2; CDR3 length: 12; CDR3 DNA: TGTGCCAGCAGCTTGACACTTTACGAGCAGTACTTC; CDR3 protein: CASSLTLYEQYF
clone size: -; D gene: -; J gene: TRBJ2-7; V gene: TRBV7-2; CDR3 length: 15; CDR3 DNA: TGTGCCAGCAGGTACAGGGCCGGGACAACCTACGAGCAGTACTTC; CDR3 protein: CASRYRAGTTYEQYF
clone size: -; D gene: TRBD2; J gene: TRBJ2-3; V gene: TRBV28; CDR3 length: 17; CDR3 DNA: TGTGCCAGCAGTTTAGTGCCTAGCGGGCTAGGCACAGATACGCAGTATTTT; CDR3 protein: CASSLVPSGLGTDTQYF
clone size: few; D gene: -; J gene: TRBJ2-1; V gene: TRBV7-9; CDR3 length: 12; CDR3 DNA: TGTGCCAGCAGCTTAGTACAAAATGAGCAGTTCTTC; CDR3 protein: CASSLVQNEQFF
clone size: few; D gene: TRBD1; J gene: TRBJ1-1; V gene: TRBV6-1; CDR3 length: 16; CDR3 DNA: TGTGCCAGCAGTACCGTAACAGGGGTGGCAAACACTGAAGCTTTCTTT; CDR3 protein: CASSTVTGVANTEAFF
clone size: -; D gene: TRBD2; J gene: TRBJ2-5; V gene: TRBV12-3/TRBV12-4; CDR3 length: 17; CDR3 DNA: TGTGCCAGCAGTTTAGCGCTAGCGGGAGGGCCCGGGGAGACCCAGTACTTC; CDR3 protein: CASSLALAGGPGETQYF
clone size: -; D gene: -; J gene: TRBJ2-3; V gene: TRBV10-3; CDR3 length: 13; CDR3 DNA: TGTGCCATCAGTGGGGAGGCCACAGATACGCAGTATTTT; CDR3 protein: CAISGEATDTQYF
clone size: -; D gene: -; J gene: TRBJ2-2; V gene: TRBV25-1; CDR3 length: 15; CDR3 DNA: TGTGCCACCCAGGGGACCTACTTGAACACCGGGGAGCTGTTTTTT; CDR3 protein: CATQGTYLNTGELFF
clone size: -; D gene: -; J gene: TRBJ1-2; V gene: TRBV5-6; CDR3 length: 12; CDR3 DNA: TGTGCCAGCAGCTTGGGACGGGTAGGCTACACCTTC; CDR3 protein: CASSLGRVGYTF
clone size: -; D gene: TRBD2; J gene: TRBJ2-7; V gene: TRBV5-6; CDR3 length: 15; CDR3 DNA: TGTGCCAGCAGCAAGGGACTAGCGGGAAACTACGAGCAGTACTTC; CDR3 protein: CASSKGLAGNYEQYF
clone size: -; D gene: TRBD2; J gene: TRBJ2-7; V gene: TRBV5-1; CDR3 length: 15; CDR3 DNA: TGCGCCAGCAGCTCTCTAGCGGGAATAGCCGACGAGCAGTACTTC; CDR3 protein: CASSSLAGIADEQYF
clone size: -; D gene: TRBD1; J gene: TRBJ2-7; V gene: TRBV11-1; CDR3 length: 14; CDR3 DNA: TGTGCCAGCAGCCGGGGACAGGGAGTCTACGAGCAGTACTTC; CDR3 protein: CASSRGQGVYEQYF
clone size: -; D gene: TRBD1; J gene: TRBJ2-7; V gene: TRBV5-1; CDR3 length: 16; CDR3 DNA: TGCGCCAGCAGCAAAGCGACAGGGGGCTGGTCCGGTGAGCAGTACTTC; CDR3 protein: CASSKATGGWSGEQYF
clone size: -; D gene: -; J gene: TRBJ2-1; V gene: TRBV9; CDR3 length: 13; CDR3 DNA: TGTGCCAGCAGCGAGGGACAAAACAATGAGCAGTTCTTC; CDR3 protein: CASSEGQNNEQFF
clone size: -; D gene: -; J gene: TRBJ1-2; V gene: TRBV12-3/TRBV12-4; CDR3 length: 16; CDR3 DNA: TGTGCCAGCAGTTTAAAATCCGGGCGGACTAACTATGGCTACACCTTC; CDR3 protein: CASSLKSGRTNYGYTF
clone size: -; D gene: -; J gene: TRBJ1-5; V gene: TRBV6-5; CDR3 length: 16; CDR3 DNA: TGTGCCAGCAGTTTCGGGACGGGGCGAAGCAATCAGCCCCATCATTTT; CDR3 protein: CASSFGTGRSNQPHHF
clone size: -; D gene: -; J gene: TRBJ1-2; V gene: TRBV29-1; CDR3 length: 11; CDR3 DNA: TGCAGCGTTGAGGGAGGTTTTGGCTACACCTTC; CDR3 protein: CSVEGGFGYTF
clone size: -; D gene: -; J gene: TRBJ1-1; V gene: TRBV20-1; CDR3 length: 13; CDR3 DNA: TGCAGTGCTGTCCATCTTAGGAACACTGAAGCTTTCTTT; CDR3 protein: CSAVHLRNTEAFF
clone size: -; D gene: TRBD1; J gene: TRBJ2-2; V gene: TRBV7-9; CDR3 length: 15; CDR3 DNA: TGTGCCAGCAGCCCCGGACAGGGATACACCGGGGAGCTGTTTTTT; CDR3 protein: CASSPGQGYTGELFF
clone size: -; D gene: -; J gene: TRBJ2-7; V gene: TRBV4-2; CDR3 length: 15; CDR3 DNA: TGTGCCAGCAGCCCACGGTCGGACGGAGCCTACGAGCAGTACTTC; CDR3 protein: CASSPRSDGAYEQYF
clone size: -; D gene: TRBD2; J gene: TRBJ2-1; V gene: TRBV20-1; CDR3 length: 15; CDR3 DNA: TGCAGTGCTATTGGAAGACTAGCGGGATGGAATGAGCAGTTCTTC; CDR3 protein: CSAIGRLAGWNEQFF
clone size: -; D gene: TRBD2; J gene: TRBJ2-3; V gene: TRBV3-1; CDR3 length: 16; CDR3 DNA: TGTGCCAGCAGCCAGGCTAGCGGGACCCTCACAGATACGCAGTATTTT; CDR3 protein: CASSQASGTLTDTQYF
clone size: few; D gene: -; J gene: TRBJ2-2; V gene: TRBV5-1; CDR3 length: 15; CDR3 DNA: TGCGCCAGCATTTCGGCGCGGTATAACACCGGGGAGCTGTTTTTT; CDR3 protein: CASISARYNTGELFF
clone size: -; D gene: TRBD2; J gene: TRBJ2-1; V gene: TRBV7-9; CDR3 length: 15; CDR3 DNA: TGTGCCAGCAGCTTAAGGAGCGGGGGGGACAATGAGCAGTTCTTC; CDR3 protein: CASSLRSGGDNEQFF
clone size: -; D gene: TRBD2; J gene: TRBJ2-2; V gene: TRBV12-3/TRBV12-4; CDR3 length: 14; CDR3 DNA: TGTGCCAGCAGTTTGACTAGCGGGGGCGGGGAGCTGTTTTTT; CDR3 protein: CASSLTSGGGELFF
clone size: -; D gene: TRBD2; J gene: TRBJ2-3; V gene: TRBV5-1; CDR3 length: 17; CDR3 DNA: TGCGCCAGCAGCCCTATGCTGAGCGGGAGGTCCACAGATACGCAGTATTTT; CDR3 protein: CASSPMLSGRSTDTQYF
clone size: -; D gene: TRBD1; J gene: TRBJ1-2; V gene: TRBV14; CDR3 length: 15; CDR3 DNA: TGTGCCAGCAGCCAAGATGGGACAGCTAACTATGGCTACACCTTC; CDR3 protein: CASSQDGTANYGYTF
clone size: -; D gene: -; J gene: TRBJ2-1; V gene: TRBV19; CDR3 length: 12; CDR3 DNA: TGTGCCAGTAGTATGCGAGGGGATGAGCAGTTCTTC; CDR3 protein: CASSMRGDEQFF
clone size: -; D gene: -; J gene: TRBJ2-7; V gene: TRBV20-1; CDR3 length: 12; CDR3 DNA: TGCAGTGCTATAGGACAGTCCTACGAGCAGTACTTC; CDR3 protein: CSAIGQSYEQYF
clone size: few; D gene: -; J gene: TRBJ1-1; V gene: TRBV29-1; CDR3 length: 10; CDR3 DNA: TGCAGCGTTGCGCAGGAGTGGGCTTTCTTT; CDR3 protein: CSVAQEWAFF
clone size: -; D gene: -; J gene: TRBJ2-7; V gene: TRBV7-8; CDR3 length: 14; CDR3 DNA: TGTGCCAGCAGCCGGCCGGGCGGCCTCTACGAGCAGTACTTC; CDR3 protein: CASSRPGGLYEQYF
clone size: -; D gene: -; J gene: TRBJ2-1; V gene: TRBV28; CDR3 length: 12; CDR3 DNA: TGTGCCAGCAGTTCGTTAGATCCTGAGCAGTTCTTC; CDR3 protein: CASSSLDPEQFF
clone size: -; D gene: -; J gene: TRBJ2-5; V gene: TRBV18; CDR3 length: 12; CDR3 DNA: TGTGCCAGCTCACCAAAACAAGAGACCCAGTACTTC; CDR3 protein: CASSPKQETQYF
clone size: few; D gene: -; J gene: TRBJ2-7; V gene: TRBV28; CDR3 length: 15; CDR3 DNA: TGTGCCAGCAGCTATTACAGGGCCATACCCTACGAGCAGTACTTC; CDR3 protein: CASSYYRAIPYEQYF
clone size: few; D gene: TRBD2; J gene: TRBJ2-1; V gene: TRBV7-2; CDR3 length: 16; CDR3 DNA: TGTGCCAGCAGCCCTGAGGGCGCGGGAGCGGGTAATGAGCAGTTCTTC; CDR3 protein: CASSPEGAGAGNEQFF
clone size: few; D gene: TRBD2; J gene: TRBJ2-1; V gene: TRBV5-5; CDR3 length: 15; CDR3 DNA: TGTGCCAGCAGTCAGACTAGCGGGAGGGGCAGTGAGCAGTTCTTC; CDR3 protein: CASSQTSGRGSEQFF
clone size: few; D gene: TRBD1; J gene: TRBJ1-1; V gene: TRBV3-1; CDR3 length: 14; CDR3 DNA: TGTGCCAGCAGCCAACCTGGACAGGGGGCTGAAGCTTTCTTT; CDR3 protein: CASSQPGQGAEAFF
clone size: -; D gene: -; J gene: TRBJ1-5; V gene: TRBV18; CDR3 length: 13; CDR3 DNA: TGTGCCAGCTCACCAAAGGAGAATCAGCCCCAGCATTTT; CDR3 protein: CASSPKENQPQHF
clone size: -; D gene: -; J gene: TRBJ2-5; V gene: TRBV29-1; CDR3 length: 11; CDR3 DNA: TGCAGCGTCAGACAGCAAGAGACCCAGTACTTC; CDR3 protein: CSVRQQETQYF
clone size: few; D gene: -; J gene: TRBJ2-6; V gene: TRBV5-1; CDR3 length: 16; CDR3 DNA: TGCGCCAGCAGCTTGGCTTTGGGGACTGGGGCCAACGTCCTGACTTTC; CDR3 protein: CASSLALGTGANVLTF
clone size: few; D gene: -; J gene: TRBJ2-5; V gene: TRBV9; CDR3 length: 14; CDR3 DNA: TGTGCCAGCAGCGTATCCGGGAACCGAGAGACCCAGTACTTC; CDR3 protein: CASSVSGNRETQYF
clone size: -; D gene: TRBD2; J gene: TRBJ2-2; V gene: TRBV12-3/TRBV12-4; CDR3 length: 16; CDR3 DNA: TGTGCCAGCAACCTGGGACTAGCGGGAGAGGGCGGGGAGCTGTTTTTT; CDR3 protein: CASNLGLAGEGGELFF
clone size: few; D gene: TRBD1; J gene: TRBJ2-7; V gene: TRBV5-1; CDR3 length: 14; CDR3 DNA: TGCGCCAGCAGCTTAGGAGACAGGGTCCACGAGCAGTACTTC; CDR3 protein: CASSLGDRVHEQYF
clone size: few; D gene: -; J gene: TRBJ2-2; V gene: TRBV29-1; CDR3 length: 13; CDR3 DNA: TGCAGCGTTGTCACCCTCAACACCGGGGAGCTGTTTTTT; CDR3 protein: CSVVTLNTGELFF
clone size: -; D gene: TRBD2; J gene: TRBJ2-2; V gene: TRBV7-2; CDR3 length: 15; CDR3 DNA: TGTGCCAGCACGGGACTAGCGGGACTGACCGGGGAGCTGTTTTTT; CDR3 protein: CASTGLAGLTGELFF